These 26 T cell receptor beta chains were all obtained from the same sample, sequenced in a study of T cells in Graves' hyperthyroidism and ophthalmopathy. Using RNA transcripts as the source, TCR beta CDR3 regions were amplified. RT-PCR in the first round (using the HTBI primer set) targeted the TCR CDR3. TCRdb used MiXCR to reprocess the multiplex PCR reads, holding one entry per CDR3 protein. The table shows 750,000 to 900,000 distinct CDR3 sequences, with 38% occurring only once. Material for sequencing was blood. These receptors all come from a man younger than 30 with Graves' hyperthyroidism.

This clonotype occurred a few times. V is TRBV19 and J is TRBJ2-7, with D possibly being TRBD1 (5 bases). Germline values: CDR1 LNHDA, CDR2 SQIVND (reference sequence). The V gene lost 5 bases and the J gene lost 0 bases, with 17 bases spanning the gap. The CDR3 is 16 residues long. The CDR3 bases are TGTGCCAGTAGTTCGGCTACTGGGGCAAGCTCCTACGAGCAGTACTTC. As protein: CASSSATGASSYEQYF. The full variable domain, its missing parts supplied by reference TRBV19 and TRBJ2-7, is DGGITQSPKYLFRKEGQNVTLSCEQNLNHDAMYWYRQDPGQGLRLIYYSQIVNDFQKGDIAEGYSVSREKKESFPLTVTSAQKNPTAFYLCASSSATGASSYEQYFGPGTRLTVT.

This rearrangement joins TRBV29-1 to TRBJ1-2; 9 bases are a match to TRBD1. Losses at the gene ends were 7 bases for V and 5 bases for J; bases not matched to a gene: 8. CDR3 length: 13 amino acids. Germline-derived CDR1 and CDR2 are SQVTM and ANQGSEA. The CDR3 DNA reads TGCAGCGCCTCCGGGACAGGGAGTTATGGCTACACCTTC. It codes for CSASGTGSYGYTF.

CDR3: CASSYGPGLAEQYF. The CDR3 nucleotides read TGTGCCAGCAGTTACGGCCCGGGACTAGCGGAGCAGTACTTC. V is TRBV11-2 and J is TRBJ2-7, with 10 bases that match TRBD2. The V and J ends lost 6 bases and 7 bases, in that order; junction bases with no gene match: 9. The CDR3 consists of 14 residues. Germline V gene data show CDR1 as SGHAT and CDR2 as FQNNGV.

The CDR3 reads CSAYPSPGLAGGPYEQYF. CDR3 coding DNA: TGCAGTGCCTACCCCTCCCCGGGACTAGCGGGAGGTCCCTACGAGCAGTACTTC. The chain recombines TRBV20-1 with TRBJ2-7, with TRBD2 matching 15 bases. The ends lost 6 bases at V and 2 bases at J; junction bases unmatched: 14. Germline loops: CDR1 DFQATT, CDR2 SNEGSKA (reference sequence). CDR3 length equals 18 residues.

The chain couples TRBV25-1 to TRBJ2-5; 9 nucleotides match TRBD1. V lost 4 bases, J lost 4 bases, and 10 bases stayed unmatched. Per germline, CDR1 MGHDK and CDR2 SYGVNS. There are 16 residues in the CDR3. CDR3 protein: CASSAPRDRALETQYF. In nucleotides, the CDR3 is TGTGCCAGCAGTGCGCCCCGGGACAGGGCTTTAGAGACCCAGTACTTC.

This clonotype is a singleton in its sample. This chain uses TRBV24-1 with TRBJ2-7; the D gene is possibly TRBD2 (5 bases). V was trimmed by 4 bases and J by 2 bases, leaving 8 bases between them. This CDR3 has 13 amino acids. Germline V lookup: CDR1 KGHDR, CDR2 SFDVKD. The CDR3 DNA sequence: TGTGCCACCAGTGACGAGGAGGCCTACGAGCAGTACTTC. Amino acids: CATSDEEAYEQYF.

In this sample, this clonotype turned up a few times. This sequence joins TRBV5-1 and TRBJ2-5, with TRBD2 matching 9 bases. V lost 4 bases, J lost 4 bases, and 8 bases stayed unmatched. Germline lookup yields CDR1 SGHRS and CDR2 YFSETQ. The CDR3 contains 15 residues. The CDR3 sequence: CASSQSSGGPETQYF. CDR3 sequence (DNA): TGCGCCAGCAGCCAGAGCAGCGGGGGGCCAGAGACCCAGTACTTC.

This clonotype turned up a few times. The chain links TRBV20-1 to TRBJ1-2; weak D call: TRBD1 (5 bases). V was cut by 3 bases and J by 2 bases, with 13 bases left in between. This CDR3 spans 14 amino acids. Germline V gives CDR1 DFQATT, CDR2 SNEGSKA (reference sequence). The CDR3 nucleotides are TGCAGTGCTAGCATCGGGGACCCCAACTATGGCTACACCTTC. Protein sequence: CSASIGDPNYGYTF.

Details on this clonotype: The CDR3 ends on some other residue instead of the conserved phenylalanine or tryptophan, so this is likely a read error. This sequence joins TRBV2 and TRBJ1-1, with 7 bases aligning to TRBD1. With 6 bases clipped from V and 8 bases from J, the junction kept 9 bases outside the gene matches. The germline CDR1 and CDR2 sequences are SNHLY and FYNNEI. The CDR3 consists of 13 residues. CDR3 nucleotides: TGTGCCAGCAGGGTCAGGGGGATAAGCGAAGCTTTCCTT. This encodes CASRVRGISEAFL.

This clonotype has a handful of counts. The J gene is TRBJ1-5, the V gene TRBV20-1; TRBD1 matches 10 bases. The CDR3 runs 14 residues. J was trimmed by 7 bases and V by 3 bases; bases with no gene match: 6. The germline CDR1 and CDR2 sequences are DFQATT and SNEGSKA (reference sequence). CDR3: CSASPGTGAQPQHF. The CDR3 coding sequence is TGCAGTGCTAGCCCCGGGACAGGGGCCCAGCCCCAGCATTTT.

The rearrangement uses TRBV29-1 and TRBJ2-6, with D hard to call. V lost 0 bases, J lost 2 bases, and 2 bases lay in between. This CDR3 contains 13 residues. The germline V gene encodes CDR1 SQVTM and CDR2 ANQGSEA. The CDR3 bases are TGCAGCGTTGAAGACCCTGGGGCCAACGTCCTGACTTTC. It yields the protein CSVEDPGANVLTF.

This chain connects TRBV15 to TRBJ2-6; D may be TRBD1 (5 bases). Germline V CDR1 and CDR2: LNHNV, YYDKDF (reference sequence). V shed 6 bases and J shed 2 bases, with 17 bases lying between them. The CDR3 has 17 residues. Here the CDR3 reads CATSIQGKVAGANVLTF. As DNA, the CDR3 is TGTGCCACCAGTATCCAGGGTAAGGTCGCTGGGGCCAACGTCCTGACTTTC.

For this clonotype: At one end the junction does not follow the germline gene, possibly because of a read error. The gene calls are TRBV19 and TRBJ2-6; D is unclear. Germline values: CDR1 LNHDA, CDR2 SQIVND (reference sequence). CDR3 length equals 10 residues. CDR3 in amino acids: CATNSGIEAF. The CDR3, as DNA: TGTGCCACCAACAGTGGAATTGAAGCTTTC.

The chain employs TRBV10-3 and TRBJ1-5; D may be TRBD1 (5 bases). This CDR3 is 15 amino acids long. CDR1 is ENHRY, CDR2 SYGVKD, per germline. Trimming removed 6 bases from V and 11 bases from J, with 23 bases in between. The DNA for the CDR3 is TGTGCCATCAGACCCGGGACTAGAGACTTAGAGACCCAGCATTTT. Translating gives CAIRPGTRDLETQHF.

This clonotype was observed many times. The V and J genes are TRBV19 and TRBJ2-5, with D perhaps given as TRBD1 or TRBD2 (5 bases each). The germline CDR1 and CDR2 sequences are LNHDA and SQIVND (reference sequence). V shed 11 bases and J shed 2 bases, with 15 bases lying between them. The CDR3 length is 13 residues. Written as DNA, the CDR3 is TGTGCCGTGTCCCGGGACCCACAAGAGACCCAGTACTTC. Translating gives CAVSRDPQETQYF.

The V call is TRBV12-3 or TRBV12-4, the J call TRBJ1-1, with TRBD1 as a possible D gene (6 bases). Trimming took off 4 bases at V and 12 bases at J, with 15 bases between the two ends. This CDR3 is built from 12 residues. CDR3 nucleotides: TGTGCCAGCAGTTCTTGGGGGCAGAGGTCTTTCTTT. This codes for CASSSWGQRSFF.

The V gene is TRBV7-8, the J gene TRBJ2-5; 9 bases are shared with TRBD1. The CDR3 has 18 residues. Germline V lookup: CDR1 SGHVS, CDR2 FQNEAQ. With V trimmed by 6 bases and J by 1 base, 15 bases remained unmatched. In DNA, the CDR3 is TGTGCCAGCAGTTACTCGCCTCTCCCGGGACAGGGCCAAGAGACCCAGTACTTC. Translation gives CASSYSPLPGQGQETQYF.

This clonotype was recorded at least ten times. The V and J genes are TRBV12-3 or TRBV12-4 and TRBJ1-3; TRBD1 might be the D (5 bases). The CDR3 spans 14 residues. V was cut by 5 bases and J by 0 bases, with 8 bases left in between. The CDR3 DNA reads TGTGCCAGCAGTCCACAGGTCTCTGGAAACACCATATATTTT. Encoded protein: CASSPQVSGNTIYF.

This clonotype was detected only a few times. V usage is TRBV15 and J usage is TRBJ2-3; unclear D gene. V gave up 6 bases and J gave up 1 base, with 8 bases separating them. There are 13 residues in the CDR3. The germline V gene encodes CDR1 LNHNV and CDR2 YYDKDF (reference sequence). CDR3 in amino acids: CATRSGGTDTQYF. DNA for the CDR3: TGTGCCACCAGATCGGGCGGCACAGATACGCAGTATTTT. Together with reference TRBV15 and TRBJ2-3, the CDR3 gives the full variable domain: DAMVIQNPRYQVTQFGKPVTLSCSQTLNHNVMYWYQQKSSQAPKLLFHYYDKDFNNEADTPDNFQSRRPNTSFCFLDIRSPGLGDTAMYLCATRSGGTDTQYFGPGTRLTVL.

The chain recombines TRBV7-2 with TRBJ1-3; D ambiguous. The germline gives CDR1 SGHTA, CDR2 FQGNSA. V was clipped by 1 base and J by 3 bases, with 10 bases between them. The CDR3 is 15 residues long. The CDR3 sequence: CASSLGVGYGNTIYF. CDR3 bases: TGTGCCAGCAGCTTAGGAGTAGGATATGGAAACACCATATATTTT.

The CDR3 here is CASSVETGEGNTEAFF. The CDR3 bases are TGTGCCAGCAGCGTAGAAACAGGGGAAGGGAACACTGAAGCTTTCTTT. The chain joins TRBV9 to TRBJ1-1; 7 nucleotides align to TRBD1. The junction had 6 bases not matched to a gene; V was cut back by 0 bases and J by 1 base. This CDR3 has 16 amino acids. Germline CDR1 and CDR2: SGDLS and YYNGEE.

The chain links TRBV10-3 to TRBJ1-5, with TRBD1 as a possible D gene (5 bases). From germline, CDR1 is ENHRY and CDR2 SYGVKD. This CDR3 region has 16 residues. V was shortened by 2 bases and J by 4 bases, with 15 bases between the two germline ends. CDR3 residues: CAISETVGTRNQPQHF. The DNA for the CDR3 is TGTGCCATCAGTGAGACGGTTGGGACGAGGAATCAGCCCCAGCATTTT.

This rearrangement joins TRBV7-3 to TRBJ2-6, with D possibly being TRBD1 or TRBD2 (5 bases each). The length of the CDR3 is 16 residues. Trimming pared 2 bases from V and 0 bases from J, leaving 8 bases between. Germline CDR1 SGHTA, CDR2 FQGTGA. Written as DNA, the CDR3 is TGTGCCAGCAGCTTAGGGGGTGTCTCTGGGGCCAACGTCCTGACTTTC. It codes for CASSLGGVSGANVLTF.

This rearrangement joins TRBV4-1 to TRBJ2-7; D possibly corresponds to TRBD2 (6 bases). Trimming shortened V by 1 base and J by 5 bases, and 18 bases separated the two germline ends. The CDR3 is 16 residues long. The germline gives CDR1 MGHRA, CDR2 YSYEKL. The CDR3 protein is CASSQGVRGGGDEQYF. In nucleotides, the CDR3 is TGCGCCAGCAGCCAAGGGGTTCGGGGAGGTGGGGACGAGCAGTACTTC.

The J gene is TRBJ2-5, the V gene TRBV7-8; tentatively, D is TRBD1 or TRBD2 (5 bases each). This CDR3 comprises 17 residues. Trimming stripped 5 bases from V and 3 bases from J, with 22 bases between. Germline V gene data show CDR1 as SGHVS and CDR2 as FQNEAQ. CDR3 in amino acids: CASSQGNWDRPKETQYF. The CDR3 DNA sequence: TGTGCCAGCAGCCAAGGGAATTGGGACCGCCCTAAAGAGACCCAGTACTTC. Combining the CDR3 with reference TRBV7-8 and TRBJ2-5 gives the whole variable domain GAGVSQSPRYKVAKRGQDVALRCDPISGHVSLFWYQQALGQGPEFLTYFQNEAQLDKSGLPSDRFFAERPEGSVSTLKIQRTQQEDSAVYLCASSQGNWDRPKETQYFGPGTRLLVL.

This clonotype was counted many times. The chain combines TRBV20-1 with TRBJ1-3, with a tentative D call TRBD1 (6 bases). Germline-derived CDR1 and CDR2 are DFQATT and SNEGSKA (reference sequence). The CDR3 runs 18 residues. Trimming took off 6 bases at V and 0 bases at J, with 24 bases between the two ends. CDR3 nucleotides: TGCAGTGCCGATGTACTAGGGACACCTACTTTCTCTGGAAACACCATATATTTT. Amino acids: CSADVLGTPTFSGNTIYF.